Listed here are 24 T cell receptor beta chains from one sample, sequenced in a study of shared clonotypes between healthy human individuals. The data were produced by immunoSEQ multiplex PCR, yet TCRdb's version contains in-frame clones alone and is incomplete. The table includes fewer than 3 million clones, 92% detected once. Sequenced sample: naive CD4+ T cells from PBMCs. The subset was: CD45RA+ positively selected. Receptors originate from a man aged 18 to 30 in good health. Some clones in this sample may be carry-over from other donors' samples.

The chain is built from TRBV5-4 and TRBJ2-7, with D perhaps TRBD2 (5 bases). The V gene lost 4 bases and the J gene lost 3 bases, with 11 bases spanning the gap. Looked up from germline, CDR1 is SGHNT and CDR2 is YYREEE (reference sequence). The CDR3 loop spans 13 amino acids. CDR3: CASSARTDYEQYF. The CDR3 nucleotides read TGTGCCAGCAGCGCGCGGACTGACTACGAGCAGTACTTC.

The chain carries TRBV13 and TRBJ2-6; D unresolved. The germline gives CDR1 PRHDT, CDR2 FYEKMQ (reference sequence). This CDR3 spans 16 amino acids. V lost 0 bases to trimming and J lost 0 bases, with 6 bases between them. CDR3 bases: TGTGCCAGCAGCTTAGGGGTGGCCTCTGGGGCCAACGTCCTGACTTTC. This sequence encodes CASSLGVASGANVLTF. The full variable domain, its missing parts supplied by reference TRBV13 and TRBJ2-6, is AAGVIQSPRHLIKEKRETATLKCYPIPRHDTVYWYQQGPGQDPQFLISFYEKMQSDKGSIPDRFSAQQFSDYHSELNMSSLELGDSALYFCASSLGVASGANVLTFGAGSRLTVL.

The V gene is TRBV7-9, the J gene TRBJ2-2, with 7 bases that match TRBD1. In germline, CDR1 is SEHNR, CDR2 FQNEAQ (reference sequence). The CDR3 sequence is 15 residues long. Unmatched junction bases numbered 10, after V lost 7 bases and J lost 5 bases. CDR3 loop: CASIPDRWGTGELFF. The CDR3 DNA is TGTGCCAGCATTCCGGACAGGTGGGGGACCGGGGAGCTGTTTTTT.

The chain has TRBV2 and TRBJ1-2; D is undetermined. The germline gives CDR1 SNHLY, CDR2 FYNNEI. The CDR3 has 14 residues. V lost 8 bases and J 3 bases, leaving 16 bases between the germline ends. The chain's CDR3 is CASHRVVYDYGYTF. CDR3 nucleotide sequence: TGTGCCAGCCACCGGGTCGTCTATGACTATGGCTACACCTTC.

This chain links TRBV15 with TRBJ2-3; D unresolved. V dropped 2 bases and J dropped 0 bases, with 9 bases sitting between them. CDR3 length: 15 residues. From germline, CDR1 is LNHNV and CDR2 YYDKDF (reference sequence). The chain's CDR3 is CATSRTAGSTDTQYF. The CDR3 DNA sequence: TGTGCCACCAGCAGAACCGCCGGAAGCACAGATACGCAGTATTTT.

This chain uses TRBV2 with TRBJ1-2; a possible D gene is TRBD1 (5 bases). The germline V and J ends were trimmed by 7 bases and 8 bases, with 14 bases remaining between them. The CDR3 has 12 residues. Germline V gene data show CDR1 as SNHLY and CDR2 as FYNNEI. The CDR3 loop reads CASTVGQNGYTF. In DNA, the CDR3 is TGTGCCAGCACCGTGGGGCAGAACGGCTACACCTTC. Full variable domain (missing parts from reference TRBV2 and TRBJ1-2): EPEVTQTPSHQVTQMGQEVILRCVPISNHLYFYWYRQILGQKVEFLVSFYNNEISEKSEIFDDQFSVERPDGSNFTLKIRSTKLEDSAMYFCASTVGQNGYTFGSGTRLTVV.

The chain's CDR3 is CASRSVSSGSSGELFF. Here the CDR3 DNA reads TGCGCCAGCAGGTCGGTGTCTAGCGGGAGTTCCGGGGAGCTGTTTTTT. The gene calls are TRBV5-1 and TRBJ2-2; 10 bases align to TRBD2. The V gene end was trimmed by 5 bases and the J gene end by 6 bases; junction bases not matched to a gene: 10. Germline assignment: CDR1 SGHRS and CDR2 YFSETQ. This CDR3 has 16 residues.

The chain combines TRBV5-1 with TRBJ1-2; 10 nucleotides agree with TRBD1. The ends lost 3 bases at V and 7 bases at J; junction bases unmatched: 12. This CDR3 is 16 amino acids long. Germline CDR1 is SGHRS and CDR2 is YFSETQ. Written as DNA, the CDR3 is TGCGCCAGCAGCTCCACACCGGGACAGGGGTCCTCTGGCTACACCTTC. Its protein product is CASSSTPGQGSSGYTF.

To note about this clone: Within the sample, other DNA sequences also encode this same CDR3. The CDR3 sequence is CASSVGQGGQPQHF. As DNA, the CDR3 is TGTGCCAGCAGCGTAGGACAGGGAGGCCAGCCCCAGCATTTT. V usage is TRBV9 and J usage is TRBJ1-5; 7 bases agree with TRBD1. Unmatched junction bases numbered 4, after V lost 0 bases and J lost 7 bases. The CDR3 is made up of 14 amino acids. The germline V gene encodes CDR1 SGDLS and CDR2 YYNGEE.

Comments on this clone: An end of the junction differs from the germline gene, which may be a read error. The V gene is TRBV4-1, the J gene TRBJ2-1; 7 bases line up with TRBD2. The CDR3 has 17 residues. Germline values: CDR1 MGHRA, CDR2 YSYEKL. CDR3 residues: CANSLQPSGAFYNEQFF. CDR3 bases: TGCGCCAACAGCCTCCAACCTAGCGGAGCTTTCTACAATGAGCAGTTCTTC.

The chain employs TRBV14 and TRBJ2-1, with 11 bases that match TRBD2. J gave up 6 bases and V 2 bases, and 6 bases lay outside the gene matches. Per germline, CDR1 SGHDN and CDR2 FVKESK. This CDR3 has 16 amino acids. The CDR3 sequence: CASSQLAGGLANEQFF. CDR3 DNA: TGTGCCAGCAGCCAATTAGCGGGAGGGCTCGCCAATGAGCAGTTCTTC.

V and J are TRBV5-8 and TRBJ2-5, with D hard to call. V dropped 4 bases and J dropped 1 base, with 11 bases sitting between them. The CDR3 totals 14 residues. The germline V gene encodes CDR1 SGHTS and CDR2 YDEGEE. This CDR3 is CASSRLEAQETQYF. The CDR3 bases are TGTGCCAGCAGCCGCTTAGAAGCCCAAGAGACCCAGTACTTC.

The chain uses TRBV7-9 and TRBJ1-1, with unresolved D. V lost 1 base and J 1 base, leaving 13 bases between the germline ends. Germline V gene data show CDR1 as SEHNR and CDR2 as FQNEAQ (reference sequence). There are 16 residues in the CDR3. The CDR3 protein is CASSLGRTNQNTEAFF. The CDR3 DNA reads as TGTGCCAGCAGCTTAGGAAGGACGAACCAGAACACTGAAGCTTTCTTT.

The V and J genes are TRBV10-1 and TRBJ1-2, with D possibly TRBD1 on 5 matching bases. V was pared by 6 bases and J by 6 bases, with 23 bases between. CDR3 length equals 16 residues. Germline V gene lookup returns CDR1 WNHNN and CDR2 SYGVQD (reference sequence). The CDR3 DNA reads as TGCGCCAGCAGCTCGGGACGGGTAAACCTGCGGCATGGCTACACCTTC. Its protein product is CASSSGRVNLRHGYTF.

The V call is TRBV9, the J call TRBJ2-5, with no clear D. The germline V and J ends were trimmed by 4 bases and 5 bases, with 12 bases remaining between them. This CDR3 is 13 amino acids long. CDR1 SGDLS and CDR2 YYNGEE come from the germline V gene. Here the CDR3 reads CASSNGVVETQYF. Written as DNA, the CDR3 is TGTGCCAGCAGCAACGGAGTCGTGGAGACCCAGTACTTC.

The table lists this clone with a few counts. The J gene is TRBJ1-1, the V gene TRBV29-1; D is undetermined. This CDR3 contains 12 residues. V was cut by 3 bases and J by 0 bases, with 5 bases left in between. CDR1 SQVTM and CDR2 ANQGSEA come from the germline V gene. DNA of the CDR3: TGCAGCGTTGAGCAACTGAACACTGAAGCTTTCTTT. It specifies CSVEQLNTEAFF.

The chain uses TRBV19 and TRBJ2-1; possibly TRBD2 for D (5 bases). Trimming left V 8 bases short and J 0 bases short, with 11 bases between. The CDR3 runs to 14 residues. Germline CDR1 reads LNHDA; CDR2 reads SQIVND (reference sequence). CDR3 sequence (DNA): TGTGCCAGTTCCAAGCGGAACTCCTACAATGAGCAGTTCTTC. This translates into CASSKRNSYNEQFF. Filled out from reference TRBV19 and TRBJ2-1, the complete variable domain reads DGGITQSPKYLFRKEGQNVTLSCEQNLNHDAMYWYRQDPGQGLRLIYYSQIVNDFQKGDIAEGYSVSREKKESFPLTVTSAQKNPTAFYLCASSKRNSYNEQFFGPGTRLTVL.

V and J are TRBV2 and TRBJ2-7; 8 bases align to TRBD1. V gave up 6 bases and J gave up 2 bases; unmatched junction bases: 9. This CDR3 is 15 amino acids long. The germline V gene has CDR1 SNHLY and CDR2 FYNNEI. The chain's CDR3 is CASRSRQGLTYEQYF. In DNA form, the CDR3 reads TGTGCCAGCAGATCACGACAGGGGTTAACCTACGAGCAGTACTTC.

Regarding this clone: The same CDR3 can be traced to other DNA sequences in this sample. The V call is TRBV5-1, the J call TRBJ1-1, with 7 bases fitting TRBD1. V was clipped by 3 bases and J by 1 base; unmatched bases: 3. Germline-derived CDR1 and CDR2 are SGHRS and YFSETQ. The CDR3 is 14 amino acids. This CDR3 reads CASSSRTGNTEAFF. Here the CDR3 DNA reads TGCGCCAGCAGCTCCCGGACAGGGAACACTGAAGCTTTCTTT.

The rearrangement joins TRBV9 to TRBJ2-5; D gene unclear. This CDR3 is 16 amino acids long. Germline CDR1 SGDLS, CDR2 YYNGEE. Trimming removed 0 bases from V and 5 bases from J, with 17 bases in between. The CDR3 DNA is TGTGCCAGCAGCGTAGTCGGGTCCGACCATTGGGAGACCCAGTACTTC. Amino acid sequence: CASSVVGSDHWETQYF.

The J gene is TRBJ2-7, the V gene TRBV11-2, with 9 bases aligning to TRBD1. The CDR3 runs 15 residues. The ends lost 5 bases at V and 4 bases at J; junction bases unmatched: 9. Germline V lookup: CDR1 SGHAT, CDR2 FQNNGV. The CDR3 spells CASSVQGARVYEQYF. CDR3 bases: TGTGCCAGCAGCGTACAGGGGGCAAGGGTTTACGAGCAGTACTTC.

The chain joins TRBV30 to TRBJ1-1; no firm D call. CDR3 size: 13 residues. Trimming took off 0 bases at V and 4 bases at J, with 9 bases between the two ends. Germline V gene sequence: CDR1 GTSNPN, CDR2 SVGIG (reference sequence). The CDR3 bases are TGTGCCTGGAGTGTACTCGCGCCCACTGAAGCTTTCTTT. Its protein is CAWSVLAPTEAFF.

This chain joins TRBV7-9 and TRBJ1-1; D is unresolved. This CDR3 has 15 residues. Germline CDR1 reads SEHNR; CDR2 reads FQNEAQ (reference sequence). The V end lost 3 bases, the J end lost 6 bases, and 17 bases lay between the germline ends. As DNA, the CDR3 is TGTGCCAGCAGCTTTGGGTCCCCCGGAGGTCCTGAAGCTTTCTTT. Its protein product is CASSFGSPGGPEAFF.

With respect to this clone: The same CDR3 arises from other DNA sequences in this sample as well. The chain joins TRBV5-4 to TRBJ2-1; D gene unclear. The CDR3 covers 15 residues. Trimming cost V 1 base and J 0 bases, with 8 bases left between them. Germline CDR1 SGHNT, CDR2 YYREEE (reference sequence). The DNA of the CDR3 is TGTGCCAGCAGCTTGACCGCAAACTCCTACAATGAGCAGTTCTTC. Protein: CASSLTANSYNEQFF.